This entry describes one TCR beta chain. What it recognizes is unknown. This sample is part of a study of early T cells in non-severe SARS-CoV-2 infection. Findings and limits, study-wide: Reliance on VDJdb matching favored anti-spike CD8 responses; private and CD4 specificities were missed.

Germline loops: CDR1 SGHDT, CDR2 YYEEEE. Trimming at V came to 3 bases and at J to 4 bases, leaving 4 bases not matched to a gene. The CDR3 spans 14 residues. TCRdb reprocessed the 5' RACE reads via MiXCR and lists one record per CDR3 protein. The table shows approximately 99,000 distinct CDR3 sequences, with 9% to 13% occurring only once. The sequence was collected from an adult who was a healthcare worker with PCR-confirmed SARS-CoV-2 infection or an uninfected control (not recorded which). Sequencing input: whole blood. The chain is built from TRBV5-6 and TRBJ2-3; 8 bases agree with TRBD2. The CDR3: CASSSVAGSDTQYF. In DNA, the CDR3 is TGTGCCAGCAGCTCCGTAGCGGGATCAGATACGCAGTATTTT. The whole variable domain, remainder taken from reference TRBV5-6 and TRBJ2-3, is DAGVTQSPTHLIKTRGQQVTLRCSPKSGHDTVSWYQQALGQGPQFIFQYYEEEERQRGNFPDRFSGHQFPNYSSELNVNALLLGDSALYLCASSSVAGSDTQYFGPGTRLTVL.